This T cell receptor (beta chain) was sequenced for a study of OX40 agonist ivuxolimab in advanced cancers. On the study more broadly: Patients with prior anti-PD-1, anti-PD-L1 or anti-CTLA-4 therapy were eligible; 35% to 45% had some.

Worth noting for this clone: Antigen specificity is unknown. This sample also contains other DNA sequences that code for the same CDR3.

Study-wide results and limits: Partial responders at 0.1-3.0 mg/kg had among the lowest clonal expansion.

Assay used: immunoSEQ multiplex PCR; TCRdb lists only in-frame clones, some missing. The top ten hold over 8.5% of the sample, which has around 30,000 clones, roughly 85% seen once. The input for sequencing was CD4+ or CD8+ T cells sorted from blood, taken in a trial of the OX40 agonist ivuxolimab. The clonotype was recovered from an adult with an advanced solid tumor such as melanoma, head and neck, liver or kidney cancer.

The CDR3 region is CASSLKQGPLRSDEQFF. The CDR3 nucleotides read TGTGCCAGCAGCTTGAAACAGGGCCCGCTTAGGAGCGATGAGCAGTTCTTC. The chain links TRBV7-3 to TRBJ2-1, with D tentatively TRBD1 (6 bases). Germline CDR1 and CDR2: SGHTA and FQGTGA. Between the trimmed V and J ends, which lost 3 bases and 8 bases, there was a span of 23 bases. The CDR3 has 17 residues.